The 17 T cell receptor beta chains in this list originate from one sample, sequenced in a study of T cell repertoires in aging, cancer and after chemotherapy. TRB rearrangements spanning V, D and J were amplified using mixed TRB-A/B primers. TCRdb reprocessed the multiplex PCR reads via MiXCR and lists one record per CDR3 protein. The table includes about 5,300 distinct CDR3 sequences, 35% to 55% detected once. TCR beta rearrangements were amplified from peripheral blood genomic DNA. Specimen: blood. These receptors all stem from a human donor with a blood cancer.

This rearrangement joins TRBV7-9 to TRBJ2-3; D remains ambiguous. Germline assignment: CDR1 SEHNR and CDR2 FQNEAQ (reference sequence). The ends were cut back, 5 bases at V and 6 bases at J, with 18 bases in the middle. The CDR3 consists of 15 residues. Here the CDR3 reads CASSHGRQHRDTQYF. The CDR3 DNA is TGTGCCAGCAGCCATGGGCGCCAGCATCGGGATACGCAGTATTTT.

The V and J genes are TRBV7-7 and TRBJ2-1; no firm D call. The CDR3 is 13 amino acids. Germline CDR1 SSHAT, CDR2 FNYEAQ (reference sequence). The V end lost 1 base, the J end lost 5 bases, and 6 bases lay between the germline ends. CDR3: CASSLDPNNEQFF. The CDR3 nucleotides are TGTGCCAGCAGCTTAGATCCCAACAATGAGCAGTTCTTC.

This rearrangement joins TRBV6-1 to TRBJ1-2; TRBD1 matches at 10 bases. CDR1 MNHNS and CDR2 SASEGT come from the germline V gene. This CDR3 spans 14 amino acids. V lost 6 bases to trimming and J lost 7 bases; unmatched junction nucleotides: 8. CDR3 nucleotide sequence: TGTGCCAGCAGCCCCGACAGGGGGCGACTTGGCTACACCTTC. Amino acid sequence: CASSPDRGRLGYTF.

The V gene is TRBV19, the J gene TRBJ2-1, with TRBD2 identical over 8 bases. V gave up 7 bases and J gave up 7 bases; unmatched junction bases: 9. Per germline, CDR1 LNHDA and CDR2 SQIVND (reference sequence). CDR3 length: 14 amino acids. CDR3 bases: TGTGCCAGTACCCCCGCTCCGGGAGGGAATGAGCAGTTCTTC. Protein: CASTPAPGGNEQFF.

This clonotype showed up just once. The rearrangement uses TRBV6-1 and TRBJ1-5; 7 bases map to TRBD1. V lost 2 bases, J lost 3 bases, and 4 bases stayed unmatched. The germline gives CDR1 MNHNS, CDR2 SASEGT. The CDR3 is 15 residues long. CDR3 loop: CASSELGTVNQPQHF. The CDR3 DNA reads as TGTGCCAGCAGTGAATTGGGGACAGTCAATCAGCCCCAGCATTTT.

This clonotype was recorded a few times. The chain combines TRBV7-2 with TRBJ2-1; tentative D call: TRBD1 (5 bases). The CDR3 has 13 residues. V gave up 1 base and J gave up 10 bases, with 11 bases separating them. Germline assignment: CDR1 SGHTA and CDR2 FQGNSA. The CDR3 bases are TGTGCCAGCAGCTTAGATCAGGGTGTAGAGCAGTTCTTC. Amino acid sequence: CASSLDQGVEQFF.

In this sample, this clonotype turned up a few times. The chain joins TRBV6-5 to TRBJ2-7, with TRBD1 matching 9 bases. The CDR3 runs 14 residues. Germline values: CDR1 MNHEY, CDR2 SVGAGI. V shed 0 bases and J 3 bases; nucleotides not matched to a gene: 0. The CDR3 reads CASSYSGQGYEQYF. The CDR3 coding sequence is TGTGCCAGCAGTTACTCGGGACAGGGCTACGAGCAGTACTTC.

This chain uses TRBV5-4 with TRBJ1-1; D remains ambiguous. This CDR3 spans 11 amino acids. Germline CDR1 SGHNT, CDR2 YYREEE (reference sequence). Trimming took 2 bases from V and 7 from J, leaving 6 bases between them. The CDR3, as DNA: TGTGCCAGCAGCTTAAGACATGAAGCTTTCTTT. Protein: CASSLRHEAFF.

This rearrangement joins TRBV28 to TRBJ2-2, with 8 bases that match TRBD2. There are 14 residues in the CDR3. Germline trimming cut 5 bases from V and 5 bases from J; bases unmatched to any gene: 4. Per the germline V gene, CDR1 is MDHEN and CDR2 is SYDVKM. CDR3 sequence: CASSKTSATGELFF. CDR3 sequence (DNA): TGTGCCAGCAGTAAGACTAGCGCAACCGGGGAGCTGTTTTTT.

The rearrangement uses TRBV6-4 and TRBJ1-1; D gene ambiguous. CDR1 and CDR2 (germline): MRHNA, SNTAGT. The CDR3 totals 13 residues. Trimming shortened V by 1 base and J by 4 bases, and 7 bases separated the two germline ends. CDR3 coding DNA: TGTGCCAGCAGTGACTTTTGGGGCACTGAAGCTTTCTTT. This encodes CASSDFWGTEAFF.

This clonotype was seen only a few times. The V call is TRBV29-1, the J call TRBJ1-1; 7 nucleotides agree with TRBD1. The V gene's germline CDR1 is SQVTM and CDR2 ANQGSEA. V was clipped by 4 bases and J by 8 bases; unmatched bases: 10. The CDR3 covers 13 residues. This CDR3 is CSVVRRTGGEAFF. CDR3 coding DNA: TGCAGCGTTGTCCGCCGGACAGGCGGAGAAGCTTTCTTT.

This clonotype was found a few times. The chain joins TRBV5-4 to TRBJ2-5; possibly TRBD1 for D (5 bases). Per the germline V gene, CDR1 is SGHNT and CDR2 is YYREEE (reference sequence). The CDR3 extends over 14 amino acids. Trimming left V 3 bases short and J 5 bases short, with 14 bases between. The CDR3 DNA follows: TGTGCCAGCAGCTCCATTCTCCAGGGTGAGACCCAGTACTTC. Residues: CASSSILQGETQYF.

The V and J genes are TRBV10-3 and TRBJ2-7; D is possibly TRBD1 (5 bases). Trimming took 7 bases from V and 2 from J, leaving 15 bases between them. Germline V gives CDR1 ENHRY, CDR2 SYGVKD. The CDR3 covers 14 residues. For the CDR3, the DNA is TGTGCCATCAAGCAGGGCGTGGGTCCCTACGAGCAGTACTTC. Encoded protein: CAIKQGVGPYEQYF.

V and J are TRBV19 and TRBJ2-2; D is unclear. V lost 6 bases and J 4 bases, leaving 18 bases between the germline ends. The germline CDR1 and CDR2 sequences are LNHDA and SQIVND (reference sequence). The CDR3 is made up of 16 amino acids. For the CDR3, the DNA is TGTGCCAGTAGCCGGCGTTTGGGCAGCTTCACCGGGGAGCTGTTTTTT. Its translation: CASSRRLGSFTGELFF.

The V and J genes are TRBV30 and TRBJ1-3; D gene ambiguous. The germline gives CDR1 GTSNPN, CDR2 SVGIG (reference sequence). Trimming pared 3 bases from V and 0 bases from J, leaving 6 bases between. This CDR3 has 13 residues. The CDR3 DNA reads TGTGCCTGGAGGAAGAACTCTGGAAACACCATATATTTT. It is translated as CAWRKNSGNTIYF. Using reference TRBV30 and TRBJ1-3 for the parts outside the CDR3, the full variable domain is SQTIHQWPATLVQPVGSPLSLECTVEGTSNPNLYWYRQAAGRGLQLLFYSVGIGQISSEVPQNLSASRPQDRQFILSSKKLLLSDSGFYLCAWRKNSGNTIYFGEGSWLTVV.

V and J are TRBV19 and TRBJ2-1; no clear D gene. Germline lookup yields CDR1 LNHDA and CDR2 SQIVND (reference sequence). The CDR3 covers 13 residues. The V end lost 8 bases, the J end lost 6 bases, and 14 bases lay between the germline ends. CDR3 DNA: TGTGCCAGTTATTGGCAGGAGAGCAATGAGCAGTTCTTC. Encoded protein: CASYWQESNEQFF.

In its sample, this clonotype is medium-sized. The J gene is TRBJ2-1, the V gene TRBV29-1; D ambiguous. CDR3 length equals 10 residues. V lost 7 bases to trimming and J lost 12 bases, with 13 bases between them. The germline V gene encodes CDR1 SQVTM and CDR2 ANQGSEA. CDR3 sequence reads: CSGQDVGQFF. DNA of the CDR3: TGCAGCGGGCAGGACGTAGGGCAGTTCTTC.